The 10 T cell receptor beta chains below come from one sample, sequenced in a study of response to subunit inactivated influenza vaccine. TCRdb re-called the RT-PCR reads with MiXCR, one entry per CDR3 protein. The sample holds around 470,000 distinct CDR3 sequences, 7.2% seen once. Sequenced here: PBMCs from blood, sampled less than 30 months after vaccination. Source of these receptors: a man aged 50 to 69 who received an inactivated influenza vaccine.

There are many counts of this clonotype. The genes are TRBV27 and TRBJ2-3; D tentatively fits TRBD1 or TRBD2 (6 bases each). The CDR3 contains 11 residues. Germline lookup yields CDR1 MNHEY and CDR2 SMNVEV (reference sequence). V was shortened by 6 bases and J by 8 bases, with 9 bases between the two germline ends. In DNA form, the CDR3 reads TGTGCCAGCAGGAAGGGGGGTACGCAGTATTTT. Amino acids: CASRKGGTQYF.

This clonotype was counted between two and nine times. The gene calls are TRBV20-1 and TRBJ1-2; tentative D call: TRBD1 (6 bases). CDR1 and CDR2 from the germline V gene are DFQATT and SNEGSKA (reference sequence). Trimming took 4 bases from V and 8 from J, leaving 26 bases between them. The CDR3 consists of 16 residues. Written as DNA, the CDR3 is TGCAGTGCTATCTCCTCATCGGGACAAGGCCAAGGGGGCTACACCTTC. Protein: CSAISSSGQGQGGYTF.

This clonotype was seen a handful of times. The gene calls are TRBV29-1 and TRBJ2-3, with 10 bases fitting TRBD1. The CDR3 totals 15 residues. The V gene's germline CDR1 is SQVTM and CDR2 ANQGSEA. V was clipped by 6 bases and J by 5 bases; unmatched bases: 11. Here the CDR3 DNA reads TGCAGCGTCCTGAGCCGGGACAGGGGTAGAGATACGCAGTATTTT. This codes for CSVLSRDRGRDTQYF.

This clonotype was recorded many times. The V gene is TRBV28, the J gene TRBJ2-6, with TRBD1 as a possible D gene (6 bases). CDR1 and CDR2 from the germline V gene are MDHEN and SYDVKM. The CDR3 totals 16 residues. Trimming took off 4 bases at V and 0 bases at J, with 10 bases between the two ends. CDR3 sequence: CASSSTGSSGANVLTF. The CDR3 DNA reads TGTGCCAGCAGTTCTACAGGGAGCTCTGGGGCCAACGTCCTGACTTTC.

A few counts support this clonotype. V is TRBV5-1 and J is TRBJ1-2, with TRBD1 matching 9 bases. Looked up from germline, CDR1 is SGHRS and CDR2 is YFSETQ. The CDR3 sequence is 13 residues long. V was clipped by 2 bases and J by 7 bases; unmatched bases: 3. CDR3 residues: CASSFRDRVGYTF. The DNA for the CDR3 is TGCGCCAGCAGCTTTAGGGACAGGGTTGGCTACACCTTC.

This clonotype was counted ten times or more. The gene calls are TRBV20-1 and TRBJ2-1; 12 bases align to TRBD2. CDR1 DFQATT and CDR2 SNEGSKA come from the germline V gene (reference sequence). This CDR3 spans 17 amino acids. J was trimmed by 10 bases and V by 3 bases; bases with no gene match: 16. The CDR3 DNA sequence: TGCAGTGCTAGTGTCCTGAGACTAGCGGGAGAGACGGGCGAGCAGTTCTTC. Translation: CSASVLRLAGETGEQFF.

About this clonotype: A much larger clone sits a single nucleotide away, making a read error possible. The rearrangement uses TRBV12-3 or TRBV12-4 and TRBJ2-3, with D possibly TRBD2 on 5 matching bases. The CDR3 totals 15 residues. The CDR3 DNA reads as TGTGCCAGCAGTCTAGCTTACCCCTACACAGATACGCAGGATTTT. Protein product: CASSLAYPYTDTQDF.

This clonotype was detected a few times. The chain joins TRBV7-9 to TRBJ2-3; D is unclear. Deletions cut 4 bases from V and 0 bases from J, with 11 bases between. From germline, CDR1 is SEHNR and CDR2 FQNEAQ (reference sequence). The CDR3 is 15 amino acids. The CDR3 loop is CASSSTRKSTDTQYF. The CDR3 nucleotides are TGTGCCAGCAGCTCCACTCGGAAGAGCACAGATACGCAGTATTTT. The variable domain in full, with the rest retrieved from reference TRBV7-9 and TRBJ2-3, is DTGVSQNPRHKITKRGQNVTFRCDPISEHNRLYWYRQTLGQGPEFLTYFQNEAQLEKSRLLSDRFSAERPKGSFSTLEIQRTEQGDSAMYLCASSSTRKSTDTQYFGPGTRLTVL.

This clonotype has just a few counts. The chain recombines TRBV6-5 with TRBJ2-2, with a weak D call TRBD2 (6 bases). This CDR3 has 16 amino acids. Germline CDR1 reads MNHEY; CDR2 reads SVGAGI. Trimming removed 3 bases from V and 4 bases from J, with 15 bases in between. CDR3: CASSYFGGLGTGELFF. In nucleotides, the CDR3 is TGTGCCAGCAGTTATTTCGGAGGGCTGGGCACCGGGGAGCTGTTTTTT.

This clonotype showed up just a few times. The chain couples TRBV6-5 to TRBJ2-7; TRBD2 aligns across 14 bases. V shed 1 base, J shed 4 bases, and the junction held 9 bases outside the gene matches. Looked up from germline, CDR1 is MNHEY and CDR2 is SVGAGI. The CDR3 loop spans 18 amino acids. The CDR3 protein is CASSYLPGTSGSWYEQYF. For the CDR3, the DNA is TGTGCCAGCAGTTACTTGCCCGGGACTAGCGGGAGTTGGTACGAGCAGTACTTC.